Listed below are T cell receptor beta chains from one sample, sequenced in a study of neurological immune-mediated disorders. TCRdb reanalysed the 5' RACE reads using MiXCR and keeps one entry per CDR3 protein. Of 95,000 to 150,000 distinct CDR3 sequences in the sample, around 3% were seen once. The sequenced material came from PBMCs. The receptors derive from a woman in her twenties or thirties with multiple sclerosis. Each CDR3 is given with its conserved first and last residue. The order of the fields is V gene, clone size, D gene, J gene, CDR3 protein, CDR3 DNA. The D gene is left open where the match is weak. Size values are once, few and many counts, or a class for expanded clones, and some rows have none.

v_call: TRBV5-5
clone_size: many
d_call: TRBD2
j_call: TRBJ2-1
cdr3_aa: CASSSGVGLANNEQFF
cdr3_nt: TGTGCCAGCAGCTCGGGGGTGGGACTAGCGAACAATGAGCAGTTCTTC

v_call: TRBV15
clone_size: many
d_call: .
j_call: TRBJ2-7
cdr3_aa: CATSRDGPYEQYF
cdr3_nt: TGTGCCACCAGCAGGGACGGACCCTACGAGCAGTACTTC

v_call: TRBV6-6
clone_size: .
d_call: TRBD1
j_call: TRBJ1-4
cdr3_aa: CASSYSVLQGVTNEKLFF
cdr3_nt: TGTGCCAGCAGTTACTCTGTCTTACAGGGGGTAACTAATGAAAAACTGTTTTTT

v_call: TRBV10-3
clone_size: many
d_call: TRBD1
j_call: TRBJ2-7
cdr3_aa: CATGQGSYEQYF
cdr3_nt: TGTGCCACCGGACAGGGCTCCTACGAGCAGTACTTC

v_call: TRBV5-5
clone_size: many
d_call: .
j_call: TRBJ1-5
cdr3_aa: CASSLWGESNQPQHF
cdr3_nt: TGTGCCAGCAGCTTGTGGGGTGAGAGCAATCAGCCCCAGCATTTT

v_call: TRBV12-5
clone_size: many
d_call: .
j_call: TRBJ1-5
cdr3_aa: CASGPGPGRGNQPQHF
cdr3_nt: TGTGCTAGTGGTCCGGGACCAGGTCGAGGCAATCAGCCCCAGCATTTT

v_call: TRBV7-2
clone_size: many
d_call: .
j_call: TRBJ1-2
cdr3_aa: CASSLGGTYGYTF
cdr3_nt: TGTGCCAGCAGCCTGGGGGGTACTTATGGCTACACCTTC

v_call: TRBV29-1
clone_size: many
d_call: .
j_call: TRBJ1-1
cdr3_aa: CSVILNTEAFF
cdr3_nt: TGCAGCGTAATCTTGAACACTGAAGCTTTCTTT

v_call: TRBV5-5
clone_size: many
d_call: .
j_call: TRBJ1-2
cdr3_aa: CASSLEAPIPYGYTF
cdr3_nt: TGTGCCAGCAGCTTGGAGGCCCCCATCCCCTATGGCTACACCTTC

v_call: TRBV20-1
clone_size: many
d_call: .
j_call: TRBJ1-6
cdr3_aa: CSATLFRGGDSPLHF
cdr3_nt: TGCAGTGCCACCCTTTTCAGGGGAGGGGATTCACCCCTCCACTTT

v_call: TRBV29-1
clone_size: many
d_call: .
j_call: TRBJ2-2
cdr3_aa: CSVEARVSGELFF
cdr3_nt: TGCAGCGTTGAAGCTCGTGTGAGCGGGGAGCTGTTTTTT

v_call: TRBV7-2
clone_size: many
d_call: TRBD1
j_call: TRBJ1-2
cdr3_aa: CASSTQTGVGYTF
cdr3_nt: TGTGCCAGCAGCACCCAGACAGGGGTCGGCTACACCTTC

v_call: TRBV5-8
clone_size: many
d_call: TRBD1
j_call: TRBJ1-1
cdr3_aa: CASGDRVYGTEAFF
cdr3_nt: TGTGCCAGCGGGGACAGGGTATACGGCACTGAAGCTTTCTTT

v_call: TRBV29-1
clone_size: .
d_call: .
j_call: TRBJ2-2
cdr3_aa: CSVVLPDSLNTGELFF
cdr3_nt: TGCAGCGTTGTCCTCCCTGATTCCTTAAACACCGGGGAGCTGTTTTTT

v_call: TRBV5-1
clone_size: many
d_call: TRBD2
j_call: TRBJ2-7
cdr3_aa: CASRAGVRSYEQYF
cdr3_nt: TGCGCCAGCCGAGCGGGGGTTCGCTCCTACGAGCAGTACTTC

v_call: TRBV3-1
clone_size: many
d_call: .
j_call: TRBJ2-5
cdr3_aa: CASSQRGGGPRQETQYF
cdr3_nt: TGTGCCAGCAGCCAACGGGGCGGGGGCCCTCGGCAAGAGACCCAGTACTTC

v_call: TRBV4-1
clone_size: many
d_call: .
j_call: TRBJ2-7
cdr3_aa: CASSQSTDFSYEQYF
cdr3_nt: TGCGCCAGCAGCCAGTCTACAGATTTTTCCTACGAGCAGTACTTC

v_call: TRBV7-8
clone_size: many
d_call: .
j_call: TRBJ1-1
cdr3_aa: CASSLEDRALNTEAFF
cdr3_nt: TGTGCCAGCAGCTTAGAGGACAGAGCTCTGAACACTGAAGCCTTCTTT

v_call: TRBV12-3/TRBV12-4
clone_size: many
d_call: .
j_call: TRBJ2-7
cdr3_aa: CASSRGFSYEQYF
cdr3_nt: TGTGCCAGCAGTCGGGGGTTCTCCTACGAGCAGTACTTC

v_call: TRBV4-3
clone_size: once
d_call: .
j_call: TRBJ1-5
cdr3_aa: CASSQEPLKTQNF
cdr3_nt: TGCGCCAGCAGCCAGGAGCCGCTTAAGACCCAGAATTTT

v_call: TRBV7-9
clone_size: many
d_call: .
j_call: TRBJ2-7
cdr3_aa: CASSLTLAYEQYF
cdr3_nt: TGTGCCAGCAGCTTAACATTGGCATACGAGCAGTACTTC

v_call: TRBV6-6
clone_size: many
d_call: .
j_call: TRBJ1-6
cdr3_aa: CASSSGADNSPLHF
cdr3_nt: TGTGCCAGCAGTTCCGGGGCCGATAATTCACCCCTCCACTTT

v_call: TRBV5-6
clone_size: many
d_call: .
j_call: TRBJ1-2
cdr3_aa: CASSPGRLYGYTF
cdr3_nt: TGTGCCAGCAGCCCTGGGAGGCTGTATGGCTACACCTTC

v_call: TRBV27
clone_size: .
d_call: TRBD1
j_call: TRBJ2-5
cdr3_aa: CASQTLRGPETQYF
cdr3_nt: TGTGCCAGCCAGACTCTGAGGGGGCCGGAGACCCAGTACTTC

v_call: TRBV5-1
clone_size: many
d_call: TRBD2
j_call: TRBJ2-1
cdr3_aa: CASSPGLAGVGEQFF
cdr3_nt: TGCGCCAGCAGCCCGGGACTAGCGGGAGTAGGGGAGCAGTTCTTC

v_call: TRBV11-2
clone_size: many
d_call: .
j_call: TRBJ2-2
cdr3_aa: CASARGDTGELFF
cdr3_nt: TGTGCCAGTGCCCGAGGGGACACCGGGGAGCTGTTTTTT

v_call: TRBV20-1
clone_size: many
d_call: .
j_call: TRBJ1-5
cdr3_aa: CSASSGVNQPQHF
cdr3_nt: TGCAGTGCTAGTTCCGGGGTTAATCAGCCCCAGCATTTT

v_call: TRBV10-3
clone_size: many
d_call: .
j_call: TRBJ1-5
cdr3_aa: CAISEVGNQPQHF
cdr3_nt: TGTGCCATCAGTGAGGTTGGCAATCAGCCCCAGCATTTT

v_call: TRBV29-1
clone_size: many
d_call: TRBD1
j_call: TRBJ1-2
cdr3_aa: CSVEGQGTYGYTF
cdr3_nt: TGCAGCGTTGAGGGACAGGGCACCTATGGCTACACCTTC

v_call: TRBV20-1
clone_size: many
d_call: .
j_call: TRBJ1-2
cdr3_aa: CSARDPDNYGYTF
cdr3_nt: TGCAGTGCTAGAGATCCTGATAACTATGGCTACACCTTC

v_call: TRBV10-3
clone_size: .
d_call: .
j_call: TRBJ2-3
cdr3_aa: CAIGPPSTDTQYF
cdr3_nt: TGTGCCATCGGGCCGCCTAGCACAGATACGCAGTATTTT

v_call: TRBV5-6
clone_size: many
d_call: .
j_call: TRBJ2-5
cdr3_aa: CASSLKVDFRGETQYF
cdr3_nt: TGTGCCAGCAGCTTGAAAGTTGATTTCCGGGGAGAGACCCAGTACTTC

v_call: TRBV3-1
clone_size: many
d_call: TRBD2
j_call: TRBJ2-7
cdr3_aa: CASSQAGGSDEQYF
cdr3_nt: TGTGCCAGCAGCCAAGCGGGAGGGTCCGACGAGCAGTACTTC

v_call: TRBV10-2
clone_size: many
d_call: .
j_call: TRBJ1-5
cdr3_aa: CASRTRTSPQHF
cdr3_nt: TGCGCCAGCAGGACGCGGACGTCGCCCCAGCATTTT

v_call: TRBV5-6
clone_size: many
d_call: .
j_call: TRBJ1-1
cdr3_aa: CASTTQGGGPEAFF
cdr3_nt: TGTGCCAGCACCACACAGGGAGGTGGACCTGAAGCTTTCTTT

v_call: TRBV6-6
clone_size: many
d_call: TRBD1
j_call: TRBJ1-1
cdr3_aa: CASSYRQGTIEAFF
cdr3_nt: TGTGCCAGCAGTTACCGACAGGGGACTATTGAAGCTTTCTTT

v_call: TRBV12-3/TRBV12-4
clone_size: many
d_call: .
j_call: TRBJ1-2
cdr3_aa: CASSTGVSEYGYTF
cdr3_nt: TGTGCCAGCTCCACGGGCGTCTCAGAGTATGGCTACACCTTC

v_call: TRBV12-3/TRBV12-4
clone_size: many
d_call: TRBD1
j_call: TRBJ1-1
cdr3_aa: CASRQGGSTEAFF
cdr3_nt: TGTGCCAGCAGACAGGGGGGTAGCACTGAAGCTTTCTTT

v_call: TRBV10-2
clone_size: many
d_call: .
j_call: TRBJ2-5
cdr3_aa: CASRGGQLLRETQYF
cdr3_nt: TGCGCCAGCAGGGGGGGACAGCTTCTACGCGAGACCCAGTACTTC

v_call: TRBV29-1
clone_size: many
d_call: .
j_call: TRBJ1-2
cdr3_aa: CSVAPRVGNYGYTF
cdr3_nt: TGCAGCGTTGCCCCAAGAGTCGGTAACTATGGCTACACCTTC

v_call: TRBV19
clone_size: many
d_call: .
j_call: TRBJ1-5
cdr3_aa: CASKRGSGNQPQHF
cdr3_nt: TGTGCCAGTAAAAGGGGATCGGGCAATCAGCCCCAGCATTTT

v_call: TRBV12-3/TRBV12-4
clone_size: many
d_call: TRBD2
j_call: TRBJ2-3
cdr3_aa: CASSGGLTASTDTQYF
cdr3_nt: TGTGCCAGCAGCGGGGGACTAACCGCTAGCACAGATACGCAGTATTTT

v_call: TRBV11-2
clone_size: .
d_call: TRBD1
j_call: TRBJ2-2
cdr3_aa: CASSEGQGNTGELFF
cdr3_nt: TGTGCCAGCAGCGAAGGACAGGGGAACACCGGGGAGCTGTTTTTT

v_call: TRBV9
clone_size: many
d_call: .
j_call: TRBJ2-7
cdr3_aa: CASSVATGHYYEQYF
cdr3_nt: TGTGCCAGCAGCGTAGCTACGGGGCACTACTACGAGCAGTACTTC

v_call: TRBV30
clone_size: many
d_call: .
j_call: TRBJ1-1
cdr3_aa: CAWSLILNTEAFF
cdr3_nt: TGTGCCTGGAGCTTGATCCTGAACACTGAAGCTTTCTTT

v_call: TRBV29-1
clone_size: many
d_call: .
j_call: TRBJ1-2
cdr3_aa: CSVESGRVRGYTF
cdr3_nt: TGCAGCGTTGAAAGTGGCAGGGTGAGAGGCTACACCTTC

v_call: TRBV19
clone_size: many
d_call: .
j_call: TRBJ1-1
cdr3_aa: CASSEWWRPEAFF
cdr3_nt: TGTGCCAGTAGTGAATGGTGGAGACCTGAAGCTTTCTTT

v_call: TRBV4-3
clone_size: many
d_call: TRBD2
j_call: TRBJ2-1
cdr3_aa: CASSQDVGGGEQFF
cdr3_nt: TGCGCCAGCAGCCAAGATGTGGGCGGGGGTGAGCAGTTCTTC

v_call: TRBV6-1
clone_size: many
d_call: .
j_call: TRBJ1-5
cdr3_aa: CASSWGGQPQHF
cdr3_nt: TGTGCCAGCAGTTGGGGGGGTCAGCCCCAGCATTTT